A single sample is the source of the 20 T cell receptor beta chains below, sequenced in a study of blood T cell repertoires in COVID-19. TCRdb keeps only in-frame clones here, not all; method: immunoSEQ multiplex PCR. The repertoire includes around 13,000 clones, 83% of them detected once, and approximately 25% sits in the top ten. Sample: peripheral blood. Receptors were obtained from a man aged 35-49 years with active or convalescent COVID-19.

The chain combines TRBV2 with TRBJ1-2; a weak D match, TRBD1 (5 bases). The CDR3 totals 13 residues. Germline CDR1 is SNHLY and CDR2 is FYNNEI. V gave up 4 bases and J gave up 1 base, with 7 bases separating them. The CDR3 DNA is TGTGCCAGCAGTGTCGACAGTAACTATGGCTACACCTTC. It is translated as CASSVDSNYGYTF.

The chain links TRBV5-1 to TRBJ2-7; a possible D gene is TRBD1 (6 bases). V was pared by 4 bases and J by 2 bases, with 10 bases between. Germline-derived CDR1 and CDR2 are SGHRS and YFSETQ. This CDR3 comprises 13 residues. The CDR3 reads CASSHQGTYEQYF. CDR3 sequence (DNA): TGCGCCAGCAGCCACCAGGGGACCTACGAGCAGTACTTC.

The V call is TRBV4-1, the J call TRBJ1-2; 10 nucleotides align to TRBD1. Germline CDR1 is MGHRA and CDR2 is YSYEKL. V gave up 1 base and J gave up 4 bases; unmatched junction bases: 3. CDR3 size: 15 residues. The CDR3 region has the DNA TGCGCCAGCAGCCAAGGGACAGGGGGGACCTATGGCTACACCTTC. Translating gives CASSQGTGGTYGYTF.

V is TRBV7-2 and J is TRBJ2-1, with 8 bases fitting TRBD1. Trimming at V came to 1 base and at J to 2 bases, leaving 1 base not matched to a gene. The CDR3 totals 15 residues. Germline CDR1 and CDR2: SGHTA and FQGNSA. CDR3: CASSLGTGTYNEQFF. CDR3 nucleotide sequence: TGTGCCAGCAGCTTAGGGACAGGGACCTACAATGAGCAGTTCTTC.

This clone was counted a few times. The chain joins TRBV11-3 to TRBJ1-1, with 8 nucleotides matching TRBD1. Per germline, CDR1 SGHNT and CDR2 YENEEA. The CDR3 spans 15 residues. V dropped 5 bases and J dropped 1; count of bases not matched to a gene: 6. The CDR3 coding sequence is TGTGCCAGCAGCCCCCGGACAGGGACGAACACTGAAGCTTTCTTT. Its translation is CASSPRTGTNTEAFF.

This chain uses TRBV7-2 with TRBJ1-2; D might be TRBD1 (5 bases). The germline CDR1 and CDR2 sequences are SGHTA and FQGNSA. CDR3 length: 18 residues. Trimming took off 0 bases at V and 4 bases at J, with 21 bases between the two ends. Here the CDR3 DNA reads TGTGCCAGCAGCTTAGCGGGGCAGGGTTCATCAATTAGCTATGGCTACACCTTC. The encoded protein is CASSLAGQGSSISYGYTF.

CDR3 in amino acids: CASSSVKQPVGGYTF. In DNA form, the CDR3 reads TGTGCCAGCAGCTCCGTGAAACAGCCTGTAGGTGGCTACACCTTC. V is TRBV5-5 and J is TRBJ1-2; no clear D. The CDR3 totals 15 residues. With 3 bases removed from V and 7 bases from J, the gap between germline ends came to 19 bases. The germline V gene encodes CDR1 SGHKS and CDR2 YYEKEE (reference sequence).

This chain uses TRBV3-1 (or the pseudogene TRBV3-2) with TRBJ2-3; TRBD1 aligns across 10 bases. CDR1 is LGHDT and CDR2 is YNNKEL in the germline V gene (reference sequence). The ends lost 3 bases at V and 8 bases at J; junction bases unmatched: 8. There are 15 residues in the CDR3. The CDR3 bases are TGTGCCAGCAGCCAGGATCGACAGGGGGCAGCTACGCAGTATTTT. Translated: CASSQDRQGAATQYF.

The V gene is TRBV30, the J gene TRBJ2-6; unclear D gene. The CDR3 totals 18 residues. The V end was cut by 4 bases, the J end by 4 bases, with 23 bases between. The germline V gene has CDR1 GTSNPN and CDR2 SVGIG (reference sequence). CDR3 residues: CAWIGWREVVLGANVLTF. The CDR3 nucleotides read TGTGCCTGGATCGGGTGGCGAGAGGTAGTGCTCGGGGCCAACGTCCTGACTTTC.

This chain connects TRBV28 to TRBJ1-2, with 7 bases aligning to TRBD1. The CDR3 has 12 amino acids. The J segment lost 7 bases and the V segment lost 7 bases, leaving 6 bases of the junction unmatched. The germline CDR1 and CDR2 sequences are MDHEN and SYDVKM. CDR3 coding DNA: TGTGCCAGCATCTCCAGGGGGGCTGGCTACACCTTC. Its translation: CASISRGAGYTF.

This chain uses TRBV19 with TRBJ2-7; perhaps TRBD2 as D (6 bases). The CDR3 spans 15 residues. Trimming stripped 5 bases from V and 1 base from J, with 15 bases between. The germline V gene has CDR1 LNHDA and CDR2 SQIVND (reference sequence). Here the CDR3 DNA reads TGTGCCAGTAGTCCCCCACGGGGGACGTCCTACGAGCAGTACTTC. It yields the protein CASSPPRGTSYEQYF.

This chain connects TRBV5-1 to TRBJ2-7; 9 nucleotides match TRBD1. The germline CDR1 and CDR2 sequences are SGHRS and YFSETQ. The CDR3 runs to 14 residues. Trimming removed 4 bases from V and 1 base from J; junction bases left unmatched: 3. CDR3 DNA sequence: TGCGCCAGCAGCGCCGGGACAGGGTCCTACGAGCAGTACTTC. As protein: CASSAGTGSYEQYF.

CDR3 sequence: CASSSGTSGANEQFF. The CDR3 DNA reads TGTGCCAGCAGCTCCGGGACTAGCGGGGCCAATGAGCAGTTCTTC. The rearrangement uses TRBV5-4 and TRBJ2-1; 13 bases agree with TRBD2. Germline CDR1 reads SGHNT; CDR2 reads YYREEE (reference sequence). This CDR3 is 15 amino acids long. V gave up 3 bases and J gave up 6 bases; unmatched junction bases: 3.

The J gene is TRBJ1-5, the V gene TRBV27; D may be TRBD1 (5 bases). CDR3 size: 13 residues. Germline V gives CDR1 MNHEY, CDR2 SMNVEV (reference sequence). V gave up 5 bases and J gave up 5 bases, with 10 bases separating them. The CDR3 DNA sequence: TGTGCCAGCAGTCTCAGGGTGGATCAGCCCCAGCATTTT. Encoded protein: CASSLRVDQPQHF.

The J gene is TRBJ2-7, the V gene TRBV5-5, with 7 nucleotides matching TRBD1. CDR1 is SGHKS, CDR2 YYEKEE, per germline (reference sequence). The V gene end was trimmed by 5 bases and the J gene end by 2 bases; junction bases not matched to a gene: 7. This CDR3 region has 14 residues. This CDR3 is CASSNGQAAYEQYF. The CDR3 DNA follows: TGTGCCAGCAGTAATGGACAGGCGGCCTACGAGCAGTACTTC.

V and J are TRBV6-5 and TRBJ2-7; maybe TRBD1 (6 bases). Trimming stripped 6 bases from V and 4 bases from J, with 19 bases between. CDR3 length: 15 residues. CDR1 and CDR2 from the germline V gene are MNHEY and SVGAGI. CDR3 sequence: CASSPRPTGTYEQYF. In nucleotides, the CDR3 is TGTGCCAGCAGCCCCCGACCGACAGGAACATACGAGCAGTACTTC.

The chain employs TRBV13 and TRBJ2-2; TRBD1 matches 9 bases. The germline gives CDR1 PRHDT, CDR2 FYEKMQ (reference sequence). The CDR3 is made up of 17 amino acids. Trimming took 3 bases from V and 7 from J; bases not matched to a gene: 12. CDR3 in amino acids: CASSLIQGAGIGGELFF. The CDR3 region has the DNA TGTGCCAGCAGCTTGATACAGGGGGCGGGAATCGGCGGGGAGCTGTTTTTT.

CDR3 sequence (DNA): TGTGCCAGCAGGACAGGGATTGAAGCTTTCTTT. Its protein is CASRTGIEAFF. This rearrangement joins TRBV28 to TRBJ1-1, with 7 bases lining up with TRBD1. J gave up 7 bases and V 6 bases, and 2 bases lay outside the gene matches. Germline V CDR1 and CDR2: MDHEN, SYDVKM. CDR3 length: 11 residues.

The chain recombines TRBV18 with TRBJ2-1, with 8 bases matching TRBD1. The CDR3 has 18 amino acids. CDR1 KGHSH and CDR2 LQKENI come from the germline V gene. Trimming removed 0 bases from V and 4 bases from J; junction bases left unmatched: 11. CDR3 in amino acids: CASSPPTSAGGLYNEQFF. As DNA, the CDR3 is TGTGCCAGCTCACCACCCACTTCCGCAGGGGGCTTATACAATGAGCAGTTCTTC.

This clone was found a few times. The chain combines TRBV6-5 with TRBJ1-6; perhaps TRBD1 as D (6 bases). V was pared by 2 bases and J by 8 bases, with 13 bases between. CDR1 and CDR2 (germline): MNHEY, SVGAGI. This CDR3 is 15 amino acids long. The CDR3 reads CASSYRQVGHSPLHF. The CDR3 bases are TGTGCCAGCAGTTACCGACAGGTTGGGCATTCACCCCTCCACTTT.